This TCR beta chain stems from a study of OX40 agonist ivuxolimab in advanced cancers. Study in general: Of the participants, about 40% had some prior anti-PD-1, anti-PD-L1 or anti-CTLA-4 therapy, which was allowed. Three patients, one with hepatocellular carcinoma and two with cutaneous melanoma, responded partially.

Trimming pared 0 bases from V and 5 bases from J, leaving 13 bases between. The CDR3 consists of 15 residues. Germline CDR1 is LGHNA and CDR2 is YNFKEQ. General study points: Blood T cells, both CD4+ and CD8+, expanded clonally by week 6 at 0.1 to 3.0 mg/kg.

Notes on this clone: Its antigen is unidentified.

Here immunoSEQ multiplex PCR was the method, and the copy in TCRdb shows in-frame clones only, minus some. The data hold approximately 92,000 clones, with roughly 95% observed a single time. This receptor was obtained from an adult with an advanced solid tumor such as melanoma, head and neck, liver or kidney cancer. Sequencing used CD4+ or CD8+ T cells sorted from blood, obtained in a trial of the OX40 agonist ivuxolimab. The chain has TRBV4-2 and TRBJ1-2; possible D gene TRBD1, 5 bases. The CDR3 spells CASSQESAGFYGYTF. The DNA of the CDR3 is TGTGCCAGCAGCCAAGAGAGTGCAGGGTTTTATGGCTACACCTTC.